These 5 T cell receptor beta chains came from one sample sequenced in a study of blood T cell repertoires in COVID-19. Clones were read by immunoSEQ multiplex PCR, and TCRdb kept only the in-frame ones, dropping some. The table records 85,000 or so clones, 90% to 95% of them present only once. The specimen sequenced was peripheral blood. The source is a human donor with active COVID-19. The donor label of this sample is uncertain.

CDR3 protein: CATSGGVLAEAGNTQYF. As DNA, the CDR3 is TGTGCCACCAGTGGGGGGGTACTAGCGGAGGCGGGGAATACGCAGTATTTT. V and J are TRBV24-1 and TRBJ2-3; 8 nucleotides line up with TRBD2. In germline, CDR1 is KGHDR, CDR2 SFDVKD. Trimming removed 5 bases from V and 7 bases from J; junction bases left unmatched: 16. This CDR3 is 17 amino acids long.

V is TRBV7-2 and J is TRBJ2-6; tentative D call: TRBD2 (6 bases). This CDR3 has 17 amino acids. Germline values: CDR1 SGHTA, CDR2 FQGNSA. V dropped 2 bases and J dropped 1 base, with 12 bases sitting between them. The CDR3, as DNA: TGTGCCAGCAGCTTACCGGGTCTAGCGTCTGGGGCCAACGTCCTGACTTTC. Its protein product is CASSLPGLASGANVLTF. The entire variable domain, with the rest obtained from reference TRBV7-2 and TRBJ2-6, is as follows: GAGVSQSPSNKVTEKGKDVELRCDPISGHTALYWYRQSLGQGLEFLIYFQGNSAPDKSGLPSDRFSAERTGGSVSTLTIQRTQQEDSAVYLCASSLPGLASGANVLTFGAGSRLTVL.

This rearrangement joins TRBV6-5 to TRBJ1-2; TRBD1 matches at 11 bases. CDR3 length equals 13 residues. The germline gives CDR1 MNHEY, CDR2 SVGAGI. The V and J ends lost 5 bases and 7 bases, in that order; junction bases with no gene match: 3. Here the CDR3 reads CASSRGTGGGYTF. The CDR3 DNA sequence: TGTGCCAGCAGTAGGGGGACAGGGGGTGGCTACACCTTC.

The J gene is TRBJ2-7, the V gene TRBV5-8; D possibly corresponds to TRBD2 (6 bases). Trimming took 5 bases from V and 7 from J, leaving 13 bases between them. Germline loops: CDR1 SGHTS, CDR2 YDEGEE. The CDR3 length is 12 residues. The CDR3 coding sequence is TGTGCCAGCAGGTTCGGACTACGGGAGCAGTACTTC. Protein product: CASRFGLREQYF. The full variable domain, with the rest looked up from reference TRBV5-8 and TRBJ2-7, is EAGVTQSPTHLIKTRGQQATLRCSPISGHTSVYWYQQALGLGLQFLLWYDEGEERNRGNFPPRFSGRQFPNYSSELNVNALELEDSALYLCASRFGLREQYFGPGTRLTVT.

The chain is built from TRBV19 and TRBJ2-1, with 8 bases that match TRBD2. Trimming removed 7 bases from V and 7 bases from J; junction bases left unmatched: 9. The V gene's germline CDR1 is LNHDA and CDR2 SQIVND (reference sequence). CDR3 size: 14 residues. The CDR3 DNA is TGTGCCAGTACCCAGGGACTAGACGGGAATGAGCAGTTCTTC. It translates to CASTQGLDGNEQFF.